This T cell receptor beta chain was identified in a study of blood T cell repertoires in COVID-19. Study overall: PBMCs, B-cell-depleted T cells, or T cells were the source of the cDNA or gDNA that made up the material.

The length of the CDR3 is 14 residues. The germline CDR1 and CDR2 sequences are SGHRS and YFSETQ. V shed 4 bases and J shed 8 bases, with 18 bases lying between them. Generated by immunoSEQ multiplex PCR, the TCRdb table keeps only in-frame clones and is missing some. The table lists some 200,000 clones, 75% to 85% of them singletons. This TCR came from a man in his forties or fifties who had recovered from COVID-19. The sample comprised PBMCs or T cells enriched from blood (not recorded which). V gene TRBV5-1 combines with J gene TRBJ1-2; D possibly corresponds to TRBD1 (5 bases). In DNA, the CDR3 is TGCGCCAGCAGCCCCCGGGAGGGGCAGGGAGGCTACACCTTC. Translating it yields CASSPREGQGGYTF.